Each of the 17 T cell receptor beta chains below was sequenced from the same sample in a study of blood T cell repertoires in COVID-19. Sequencing used immunoSEQ multiplex PCR; TCRdb keeps in-frame clones, though not all of them. The sample carries about 210,000 clones, 65% to 85% recorded once. Sequenced material: peripheral blood. The source of these receptors is a woman aged 45-59 years with acute or convalescent COVID-19.

The chain links TRBV28 to TRBJ1-2; D remains ambiguous. Between the trimmed V and J ends, which lost 3 bases and 4 bases, there was a span of 6 bases. Germline V gene lookup returns CDR1 MDHEN and CDR2 SYDVKM. This CDR3 is built from 12 residues. The CDR3 region is CASSLNSYGYTF. The CDR3 DNA reads as TGTGCCAGCAGTTTGAACAGCTATGGCTACACCTTC.

The V gene is TRBV10-1, the J gene TRBJ2-1, with TRBD2 identical over 9 bases. Trimming at V came to 4 bases and at J to 4 bases, leaving 5 bases not matched to a gene. The CDR3 extends over 15 amino acids. In germline, CDR1 is WNHNN, CDR2 SYGVQD (reference sequence). The DNA for the CDR3 is TGCGCCAGCAGTGGTAGCGGGAGAATGTACAATGAGCAGTTCTTC. Translation gives CASSGSGRMYNEQFF.

The rearrangement links TRBV19 to TRBJ2-1; possible D gene TRBD1, 6 bases. The CDR3 has 11 residues. Trimming removed 10 bases from V and 8 bases from J, with 12 bases in between. Germline loops: CDR1 LNHDA, CDR2 SQIVND (reference sequence). CDR3 sequence: CATYRDHEQFF. CDR3 in DNA: TGTGCCACGTACAGGGACCATGAGCAGTTCTTC.

In its sample, this clone was seen a few times. This chain connects TRBV12-3 or TRBV12-4 to TRBJ2-7, with 7 positions matching TRBD2. This CDR3 is built from 13 residues. Trimming took 5 bases from V and 7 from J; bases not matched to a gene: 8. Written as DNA, the CDR3 is TGTGCCAGCAGTCAAGCGGGGTTCGGTGAGCAGTACTTC. It translates to CASSQAGFGEQYF.

This rearrangement joins TRBV12-3 or TRBV12-4 to TRBJ2-5; D remains unclear. The CDR3 extends over 13 amino acids. Between the trimmed V and J ends, which lost 8 bases and 1 base, there was a span of 11 bases. CDR3 sequence reads: CASARGFQETQYF. The CDR3 nucleotides read TGTGCCAGCGCCCGCGGCTTCCAAGAGACCCAGTACTTC.

The gene calls are TRBV5-1 and TRBJ2-7; 8 bases map to TRBD2. V shed 0 bases and J 2 bases; nucleotides not matched to a gene: 4. Germline CDR1 SGHRS, CDR2 YFSETQ. This CDR3 spans 15 amino acids. Written as DNA, the CDR3 is TGCGCCAGCAGCTTGGAACTAGCGGCACCCTACGAGCAGTACTTC. This sequence encodes CASSLELAAPYEQYF.

The J gene is TRBJ1-5, the V gene TRBV20-1; D not certain. This CDR3 comprises 11 residues. Trimming cost V 6 bases and J 5 bases, with 8 bases left between them. The germline V gene has CDR1 DFQATT and CDR2 SNEGSKA (reference sequence). The CDR3 nucleotides are TGCAGTGCCTCCCAGGATCAGCCCCAGCATTTT. As protein: CSASQDQPQHF.

The chain has TRBV5-6 and TRBJ1-2, with D unclear. With 0 bases removed from V and 8 bases from J, the gap between germline ends came to 20 bases. The CDR3 loop spans 16 amino acids. Germline-derived CDR1 and CDR2 are SGHDT and YYEEEE. The CDR3 bases are TGTGCCAGCAGCTTGGCCGGCGGGGAGGGCATGAAGGGCTACACCTTC. Amino acids: CASSLAGGEGMKGYTF.

This chain links TRBV3-1 (or the pseudogene TRBV3-2) with TRBJ2-2; 8 bases match TRBD2. CDR3 length equals 15 residues. Trimming took 1 base from V and 5 from J; bases not matched to a gene: 3. Germline V CDR1 and CDR2: LGHDT, YNNKEL (reference sequence). The CDR3 protein is CASSQGLAHTGELFF. CDR3 nucleotides: TGTGCCAGCAGCCAAGGACTAGCGCATACCGGGGAGCTGTTTTTT.

The chain links TRBV29-1 to TRBJ2-1; a possible D gene is TRBD1 (5 bases). This CDR3 is 14 amino acids long. Deletions cut 4 bases from V and 3 bases from J, with 13 bases between. CDR1 and CDR2 from the germline V gene are SQVTM and ANQGSEA. CDR3 nucleotides: TGCAGCGTTGTTAGCCAGGGCCTCTACAATGAGCAGTTCTTC. This sequence encodes CSVVSQGLYNEQFF.

The V call is TRBV6-5, the J call TRBJ1-1, with D possibly matching TRBD1 (5 bases). The CDR3 extends over 13 amino acids. V lost 7 bases, J lost 0 bases, and 9 bases lay in between. Germline CDR1 MNHEY, CDR2 SVGAGI. The CDR3 DNA is TGTGCCAGCAAGAAGGGGATGAACACTGAAGCTTTCTTT. It is translated as CASKKGMNTEAFF.

This chain uses TRBV7-8 with TRBJ2-7; the match to TRBD1 covers 7 bases. Per the germline V gene, CDR1 is SGHVS and CDR2 is FQNEAQ. This CDR3 comprises 14 residues. The V gene end was trimmed by 3 bases and the J gene end by 2 bases; junction bases not matched to a gene: 4. The CDR3 nucleotides are TGTGCCAGCAGCTTCCGACAGGGCCCCTACGAGCAGTACTTC. Residues: CASSFRQGPYEQYF.

V gene TRBV4-2 combines with J gene TRBJ2-1; 11 nucleotides align to TRBD2. The CDR3 extends over 16 amino acids. The germline V gene encodes CDR1 LGHNA and CDR2 YNFKEQ. V lost 4 bases and J lost 9; bases outside the gene matches: 11. CDR3 loop: CASSPSTSGIDTEQFF. CDR3 nucleotide sequence: TGTGCCAGCAGCCCCTCGACTAGCGGGATAGATACTGAGCAGTTCTTC.

The rearrangement joins TRBV10-2 to TRBJ2-2, with 11 bases aligning to TRBD2. V shed 0 bases, J shed 5 bases, and the junction held 5 bases outside the gene matches. The length of the CDR3 is 17 residues. Germline CDR1 WSHSY, CDR2 SAAADI. The CDR3 sequence: CASSESRTSGRTGELFF. Written as DNA, the CDR3 is TGCGCCAGCAGTGAGTCGAGAACTAGCGGGAGAACCGGGGAGCTGTTTTTT.

The DNA for the CDR3 is TGCGCCAGCAGTGAACTAGCTCCGTACGAGCAGTACTTC. Its protein is CASSELAPYEQYF. V gene TRBV10-1 combines with J gene TRBJ2-7; tentative D call: TRBD2 (6 bases). The CDR3 spans 13 residues. Trimming pared 3 bases from V and 4 bases from J, leaving 10 bases between. Germline-derived CDR1 and CDR2 are WNHNN and SYGVQD (reference sequence).

The rearrangement links TRBV7-2 to TRBJ2-1; TRBD1 aligns across 7 bases. The CDR3 has 15 residues. The germline V gene has CDR1 SGHTA and CDR2 FQGNSA. The V segment lost 5 bases and the J segment 2 bases; nucleotides outside the gene matches: 6. DNA for the CDR3: TGTGCCAGCAGCCTCGACAGGGCCACCTACAATGAGCAGTTCTTC. It translates to CASSLDRATYNEQFF.

The genes are TRBV6-5 and TRBJ2-1; TRBD2 matches at 13 bases. Trimming cost V 4 bases and J 14 bases; bases outside gene matches: 8. CDR1 and CDR2 from the germline V gene are MNHEY and SVGAGI. CDR3 size: 14 residues. The CDR3 DNA reads as TGTGCCAGCAGTTTTAGGACTAGCGGGAGTACTAAGTTCTTC. Amino acids: CASSFRTSGSTKFF.